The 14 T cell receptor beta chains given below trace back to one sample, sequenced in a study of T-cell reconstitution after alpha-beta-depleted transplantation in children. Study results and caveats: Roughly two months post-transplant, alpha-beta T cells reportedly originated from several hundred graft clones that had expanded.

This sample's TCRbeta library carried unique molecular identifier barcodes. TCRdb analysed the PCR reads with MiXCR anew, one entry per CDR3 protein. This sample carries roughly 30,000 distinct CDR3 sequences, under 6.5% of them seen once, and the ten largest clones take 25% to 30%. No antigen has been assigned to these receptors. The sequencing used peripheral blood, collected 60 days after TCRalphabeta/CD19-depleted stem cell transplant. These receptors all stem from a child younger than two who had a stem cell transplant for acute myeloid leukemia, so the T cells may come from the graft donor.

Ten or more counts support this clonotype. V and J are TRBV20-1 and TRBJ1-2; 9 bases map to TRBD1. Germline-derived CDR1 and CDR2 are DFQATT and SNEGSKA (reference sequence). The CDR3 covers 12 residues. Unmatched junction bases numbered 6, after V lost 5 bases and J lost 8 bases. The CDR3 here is CSASGTGLGYTF. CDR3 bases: TGCAGTGCTTCCGGGACAGGGTTAGGCTACACCTTC.

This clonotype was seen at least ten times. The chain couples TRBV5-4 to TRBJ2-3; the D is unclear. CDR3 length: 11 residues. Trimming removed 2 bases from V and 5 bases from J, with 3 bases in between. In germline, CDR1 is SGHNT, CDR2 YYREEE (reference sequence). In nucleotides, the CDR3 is TGTGCCAGCAGCTTAGAAGATACGCAGTATTTT. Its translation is CASSLEDTQYF.

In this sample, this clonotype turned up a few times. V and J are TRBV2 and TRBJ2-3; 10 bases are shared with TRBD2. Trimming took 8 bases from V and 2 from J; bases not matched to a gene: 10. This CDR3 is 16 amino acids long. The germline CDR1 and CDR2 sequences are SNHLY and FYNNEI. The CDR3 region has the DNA TGTGCCAGCGGGGGACGAGGACTAGCGGTCACAGATACGCAGTATTTT. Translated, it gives CASGGRGLAVTDTQYF. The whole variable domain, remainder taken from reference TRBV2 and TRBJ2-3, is EPEVTQTPSHQVTQMGQEVILRCVPISNHLYFYWYRQILGQKVEFLVSFYNNEISEKSEIFDDQFSVERPDGSNFTLKIRSTKLEDSAMYFCASGGRGLAVTDTQYFGPGTRLTVL.

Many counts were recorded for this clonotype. The CDR3 is CASSLVGGAYNEQFF. For the CDR3, the DNA is TGTGCCAGCAGCTTAGTAGGGGGCGCATACAATGAGCAGTTCTTC. V usage is TRBV7-9 and J usage is TRBJ2-1, with 7 bases identical to TRBD1. The CDR3 totals 15 residues. Germline lookup yields CDR1 SEHNR and CDR2 FQNEAQ (reference sequence). Trimming removed 1 base from V and 4 bases from J; junction bases left unmatched: 4.

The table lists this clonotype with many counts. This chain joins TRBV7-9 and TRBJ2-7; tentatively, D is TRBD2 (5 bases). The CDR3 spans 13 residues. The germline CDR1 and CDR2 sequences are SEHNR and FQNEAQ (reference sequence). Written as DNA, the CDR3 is TGTGCAACAGCAATCGAGGGATCCTACGAGCAGTACTTC. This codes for CATAIEGSYEQYF.

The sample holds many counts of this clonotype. The CDR3 loop reads CASSLYRSSYNSPLHF. CDR3 nucleotide sequence: TGTGCCAGCAGTTTATACAGGAGCTCCTATAATTCACCCCTCCACTTT. The chain couples TRBV12-3 or TRBV12-4 to TRBJ1-6; TRBD1 might be the D (5 bases). Trimming pared 2 bases from V and 0 bases from J, leaving 8 bases between. The CDR3 loop spans 16 amino acids.

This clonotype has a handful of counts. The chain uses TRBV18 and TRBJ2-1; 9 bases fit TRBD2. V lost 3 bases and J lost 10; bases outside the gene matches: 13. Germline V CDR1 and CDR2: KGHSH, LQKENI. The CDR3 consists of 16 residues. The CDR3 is CASSPALSGSGFEQFF. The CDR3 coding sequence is TGTGCCAGCTCACCTGCTCTTAGCGGGAGCGGGTTCGAGCAGTTCTTC.

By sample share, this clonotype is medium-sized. The CDR3, as DNA: TGTGCCAGCAGCCAAGTCGGGAGCTCCTATAATTCACCCCTCCACTTT. This codes for CASSQVGSSYNSPLHF. The rearrangement links TRBV14 to TRBJ1-6; D ambiguous. V was cut by 1 base and J by 0 bases, with 7 bases left in between. CDR1 is SGHDN, CDR2 FVKESK, per germline. The CDR3 runs to 16 residues. Variable domain in full (rest from reference TRBV14 and TRBJ1-6): EAGVTQFPSHSVIEKGQTVTLRCDPISGHDNLYWYRRVMGKEIKFLLHFVKESKQDESGMPNNRFLAERTGGTYSTLKVQPAELEDSGVYFCASSQVGSSYNSPLHFGNGTRLTVT.

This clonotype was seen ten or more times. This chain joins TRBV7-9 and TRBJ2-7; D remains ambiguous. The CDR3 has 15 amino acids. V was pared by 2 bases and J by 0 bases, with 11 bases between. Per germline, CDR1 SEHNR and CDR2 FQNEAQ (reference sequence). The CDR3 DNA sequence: TGTGCCAGCAGCTTAAGGGATTCCAGCTCCTACGAGCAGTACTTC. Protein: CASSLRDSSSYEQYF.

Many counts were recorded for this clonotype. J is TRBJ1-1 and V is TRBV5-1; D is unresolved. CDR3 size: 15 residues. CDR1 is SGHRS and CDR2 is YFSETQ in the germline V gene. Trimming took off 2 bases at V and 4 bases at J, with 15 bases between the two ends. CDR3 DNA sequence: TGCGCCAGCAGCTTTGAGCGCCTTGGACGCACTGAAGCTTTCTTT. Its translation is CASSFERLGRTEAFF.

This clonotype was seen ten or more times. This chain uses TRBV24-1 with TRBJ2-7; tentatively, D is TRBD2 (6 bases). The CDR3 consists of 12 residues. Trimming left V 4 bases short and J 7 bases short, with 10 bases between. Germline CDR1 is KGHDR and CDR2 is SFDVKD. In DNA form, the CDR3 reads TGTGCCACCAGTGACTTCCGGGGGGAGCAGTACTTC. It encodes CATSDFRGEQYF.

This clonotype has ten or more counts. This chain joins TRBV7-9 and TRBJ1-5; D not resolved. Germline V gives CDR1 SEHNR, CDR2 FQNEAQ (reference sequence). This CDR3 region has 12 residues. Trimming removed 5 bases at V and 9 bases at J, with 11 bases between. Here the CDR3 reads CASSHSSGPQHF. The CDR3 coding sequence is TGTGCCAGCAGCCACTCCTCTGGGCCCCAGCATTTT.

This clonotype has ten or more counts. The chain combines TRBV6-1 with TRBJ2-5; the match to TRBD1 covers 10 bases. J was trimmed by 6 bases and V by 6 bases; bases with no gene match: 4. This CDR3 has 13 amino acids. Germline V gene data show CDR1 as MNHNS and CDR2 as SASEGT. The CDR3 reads CASSPGQGQTQYF. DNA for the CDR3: TGTGCCAGCAGCCCGGGACAGGGGCAGACCCAGTACTTC.

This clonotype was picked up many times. The CDR3 coding sequence is TGTGCCAGTAGCGGGAGGGAGGACACCGGGGAGCTGTTTTTT. The encoded protein is CASSGREDTGELFF. The chain couples TRBV13 to TRBJ2-2; TRBD2 aligns across 11 bases. V trimming: 9 bases; J trimming: 3 bases; junction bases outside the gene matches: 3. The germline CDR1 and CDR2 sequences are PRHDT and FYEKMQ (reference sequence). This CDR3 spans 14 amino acids. Full variable domain (remainder filled in from reference TRBV13 and TRBJ2-2): AAGVIQSPRHLIKEKRETATLKCYPIPRHDTVYWYQQGPGQDPQFLISFYEKMQSDKGSIPDRFSAQQFSDYHSELNMSSLELGDSALYFCASSGREDTGELFFGEGSRLTVL.